This T cell receptor (beta chain) was identified in a study of siplizumab effects on memory and regulatory T cells. Study results and limitations: The alloresponse seemed to draw substantially on naive T cells, which appeared more diverse than memory cells. Proliferating CD4+ or CD8+ clones, roughly 80-95% of them, lacked an assignable naive or memory phenotype.

Remarks on this clone: Its antigen is not known.

TCRdb's table, derived via immunoSEQ multiplex PCR, lists solely in-frame clones and lacks some. The sample shows approximately 100,000 clones, just over 90% of them seen only once. Trimming removed 8 bases at V and 0 bases at J, with 7 bases between. The CDR3 contains 12 residues. The germline gives CDR1 ENHRY, CDR2 SYGVKD. Sequenced: Tregs sorted from blood. The rearrangement joins TRBV10-3 to TRBJ1-1; D may be TRBD1 (5 bases). The origin of this receptor is a human donor in good health. This CDR3 reads CAIGGMNTEAFF. CDR3 sequence (DNA): TGTGCCATCGGGGGGATGAACACTGAAGCTTTCTTT.